These 6 T cell receptor beta chains originate from one sample sequenced in a study of T cells in Graves' hyperthyroidism and ophthalmopathy. Authors of the study amplified TCR beta CDR3 regions from RNA transcripts. Carried out on the TCR CDR3, a first-round RT-PCR used the HTBI primer set. TCRdb itself ran the multiplex PCR reads through MiXCR, one entry per CDR3 protein. The data hold approximately 710,000 distinct CDR3 sequences, with approximately 15% observed a single time. Sequenced: blood. The receptors shown here come from a man aged 50-60 years with Graves' hyperthyroidism.

This clonotype was detected a few times. The junction and the germline gene differ at one end; a read error may be behind it. J is TRBJ2-3 and V is TRBV27; 7 bases line up with TRBD2. The germline gives CDR1 MNHEY, CDR2 SMNVEV (reference sequence). The CDR3 spans 13 residues. CDR3 in amino acids: CAGSLGGLRAQYF. As DNA, the CDR3 is TGTGCCGGCAGTTTGGGAGGGCTGAGGGCGCAGTATTTT.

This chain links TRBV20-1 with TRBJ2-1; 13 nucleotides match TRBD2. V lost 1 base to trimming and J lost 6 bases; unmatched junction nucleotides: 6. This CDR3 comprises 16 residues. Per the germline V gene, CDR1 is DFQATT and CDR2 is SNEGSKA (reference sequence). The CDR3 loop is CSARVPTSGRANEQFF. In DNA, the CDR3 is TGCAGTGCTAGAGTACCTACTAGCGGGAGGGCCAATGAGCAGTTCTTC.

V usage is TRBV12-3 or TRBV12-4 and J usage is TRBJ1-2; D possibly corresponds to TRBD1 (5 bases). The CDR3 contains 13 residues. Trimming took 3 bases from V and 6 from J, leaving 11 bases between them. CDR3 bases: TGTGCCAGCAGTTTTGGGGGTAGGGATGGCTACACCTTC. Translation gives CASSFGGRDGYTF.

This clonotype was counted only a few times. This chain links TRBV24-1 with TRBJ1-5, with 8 bases aligning to TRBD1. Germline-derived CDR1 and CDR2 are KGHDR and SFDVKD. Unmatched junction bases numbered 8, after V lost 5 bases and J lost 6 bases. The CDR3 has 15 amino acids. The CDR3, as DNA: TGTGCCACCAGTGCCCTCGGACAGGGAGGTCAGCCCCAGCATTTT. Its translation: CATSALGQGGQPQHF.

This clonotype was seen a handful of times. The rearrangement uses TRBV12-3 or TRBV12-4 and TRBJ2-2; D remains ambiguous. The CDR3 extends over 14 amino acids. The V end was cut by 4 bases, the J end by 6 bases, with 12 bases between. The CDR3 nucleotides read TGTGCCAGCAGTTCCCCTCGAGAAGCCGGGGAGCTGTTTTTT. This sequence encodes CASSSPREAGELFF.

This clonotype was detected ten times or more. The rearrangement links TRBV12-3 or TRBV12-4 to TRBJ2-7, with 8 bases identical to TRBD1. V trimming: 7 bases; J trimming: 0 bases; junction bases outside the gene matches: 11. The CDR3 is 16 residues long. CDR3 sequence: CASTTWTGRISYEQYF. CDR3 coding DNA: TGTGCCAGCACTACCTGGACAGGGAGGATCTCCTACGAGCAGTACTTC.